This T cell receptor beta chain was retrieved from a study of blood T cell repertoires in COVID-19. The method was immunoSEQ multiplex PCR; TCRdb's version includes in-frame clones alone and lacks a portion of them. The sample records around 400,000 clones, around 87% being singletons. In germline, CDR1 is SGHDT, CDR2 YYEEEE. This CDR3 has 16 amino acids. Unmatched junction bases numbered 6, after V lost 4 bases and J lost 3 bases. This receptor was obtained from a woman aged 60 to 75 with COVID-19, enrolled during active disease. The chain joins TRBV5-6 to TRBJ1-5; TRBD1 matches at 11 bases. The specimen was peripheral blood. Here the CDR3 DNA reads TGTGCCAGCAGCCCCCAGGGACAGGGGGTCAATCAGCCCCAGCATTTT. It translates to CASSPQGQGVNQPQHF.